This T cell receptor (beta chain) originates from a study of beta chain features in type 1 diabetes. Overall study results and limits: A closer apparent resemblance between naive, central memory and Treg TCRB repertoires was seen in patients than in healthy donors. High-TCR-expressing cells could be over-represented by cDNA sequencing.

The investigators reverse transcribed all of the isolated RNA, so they sequenced expressed TCRB transcripts. The data were produced by immunoSEQ multiplex PCR, yet TCRdb's version contains in-frame clones alone and is incomplete. The sample includes 900,000 or so clones, 15% to 20% seen only once; the top ten take around 0.02%. This clone came up a few times. Its antigen remains unknown. The clonotype originates from a woman under 30 in good health. Sequencing was done on a sample of naive CD4+ T cells from blood.

CDR3 nucleotides: TGTGCCAGTAGTCCGGACAGGGTGAACACTGAAGCTTTCTTT. Its protein is CASSPDRVNTEAFF. J is TRBJ1-1 and V is TRBV19; 8 bases line up with TRBD1. Germline CDR1 is LNHDA and CDR2 is SQIVND (reference sequence). With 5 bases clipped from V and 0 bases from J, the junction kept 2 bases outside the gene matches. The CDR3 is 14 residues long.